This TCR beta chain came from a study of TIL therapy for anti-PD-1-resistant metastatic lung cancer. About the study: Most patients had lung adenocarcinoma.

Turning to this clone: Antigen specificity is unknown.

Findings and limits, study-wide: The baseline peripheral repertoire was partially replaced by infused TIL clonotypes that later decayed.

The time point is: pre-treatment sample, taken before nivolumab and TIL therapy. Sequencing used immunoSEQ v3. The data were produced by immunoSEQ multiplex PCR, yet TCRdb's version contains in-frame clones alone and is incomplete. Of 45,000 to 60,000 clones detected, roughly 85% appear once; the ten largest clones hold about 5%. Trimming removed 2 bases from V and 1 base from J, with 11 bases in between. CDR3 length: 14 amino acids. From germline, CDR1 is GTSNPN and CDR2 SVGIG (reference sequence). This clonotype was sampled from a woman aged 25-80 years with non-small cell lung cancer. V is TRBV30 and J is TRBJ1-1; D unclear. The input for sequencing was blood, taken at baseline. DNA of the CDR3: TGTGCCTGGAGTAACTTTGTTGGGAACACTGAAGCTTTCTTT. Amino acids: CAWSNFVGNTEAFF.